What follows are 15 T cell receptor beta chains derived from one specimen sequenced in a study of blood T cell repertoires in COVID-19. The method was immunoSEQ multiplex PCR; TCRdb's version includes in-frame clones alone and lacks a portion of them. The sample lists around 140,000 clones, just under 90% occurring once. Specimen: peripheral blood. The receptor set was obtained from a woman in her forties or fifties with active or convalescent COVID-19.

This sequence joins TRBV12-3 or TRBV12-4 and TRBJ1-1; 7 bases are a match to TRBD1. There are 12 residues in the CDR3. V shed 8 bases and J 10 bases; nucleotides not matched to a gene: 10. The CDR3 nucleotides read TGTGCCAGCGGACTCGGACAGGTTCGAGCTTTCTTT. The encoded protein is CASGLGQVRAFF.

Only one count was recorded for this clone. This chain joins TRBV7-3 and TRBJ2-1; TRBD2 matches 9 bases. The CDR3 has 16 amino acids. Germline V CDR1 and CDR2: SGHTA, FQGTGA. V was clipped by 5 bases and J by 5 bases; unmatched bases: 10. CDR3 DNA sequence: TGTGCCAGCAGCCCCTCGGGGAGCGGGGGGCACAATGAGCAGTTCTTC. This codes for CASSPSGSGGHNEQFF.

The chain uses TRBV7-9 and TRBJ1-1, with TRBD1 identical over 7 bases. The V gene's germline CDR1 is SEHNR and CDR2 FQNEAQ (reference sequence). J was trimmed by 3 bases and V by 5 bases; bases with no gene match: 12. The CDR3 totals 16 residues. Here the CDR3 reads CASSAGQAGSYTEAFF. The CDR3 DNA sequence: TGTGCCAGCAGCGCCGGACAGGCGGGGTCGTACACTGAAGCTTTCTTT.

The chain joins TRBV18 to TRBJ1-2; no reliable D call. Germline CDR1 reads KGHSH; CDR2 reads LQKENI. Trimming took off 2 bases at V and 6 bases at J, with 19 bases between the two ends. The length of the CDR3 is 16 residues. CDR3 DNA sequence: TGTGCCAGCTCACCAAGCCTTGGGTCGAGAGGTGATGGCTACACCTTC. It translates to CASSPSLGSRGDGYTF.

The rearrangement joins TRBV7-2 to TRBJ2-3, with 8 bases matching TRBD2. CDR1 is SGHTA and CDR2 is FQGNSA in the germline V gene. The CDR3 length is 16 residues. V lost 5 bases and J lost 7; bases outside the gene matches: 14. CDR3 bases: TGTGCCAGCAGCCCTTGGGTAGCGGGAACTCCCAATACGCAGTATTTT. Its protein is CASSPWVAGTPNTQYF.

The genes are TRBV29-1 and TRBJ1-2; D is unclear. Between the trimmed V and J ends, which lost 0 bases and 4 bases, there was a span of 12 bases. The CDR3 spans 14 residues. The germline V gene encodes CDR1 SQVTM and CDR2 ANQGSEA. The CDR3 DNA reads TGCAGCGTTGAAGATTGGTGGTCAGGCTATGGCTACACCTTC. Translated: CSVEDWWSGYGYTF.

This rearrangement joins TRBV5-1 to TRBJ2-6, with 10 positions matching TRBD1. The V segment lost 5 bases and the J segment 1 base; nucleotides outside the gene matches: 6. This CDR3 spans 17 amino acids. Looked up from germline, CDR1 is SGHRS and CDR2 is YFSETQ. This CDR3 is CASRRTGGSSGANVLTF. In nucleotides, the CDR3 is TGCGCCAGCAGGCGGACAGGGGGATCGTCTGGGGCCAACGTCCTGACTTTC.

This rearrangement joins TRBV27 to TRBJ1-5, with a tentative D call TRBD1 (5 bases). CDR1 MNHEY and CDR2 SMNVEV come from the germline V gene (reference sequence). CDR3 length: 16 residues. The V and J ends lost 6 bases and 5 bases respectively, with 20 bases between them. For the CDR3, the DNA is TGTGCCAGCAGCTCCCGGGGGGGAAGGAGATATCAGCCCCAGCATTTT. Translated, it gives CASSSRGGRRYQPQHF.

This clone was counted between two and nine times. The CDR3 is CASSPPRGAELTEAFF. CDR3 DNA sequence: TGTGCCAGCTCACCACCCAGGGGCGCGGAGCTGACTGAAGCTTTCTTT. The chain links TRBV18 to TRBJ1-1; weak D call: TRBD1 (6 bases). The germline V gene encodes CDR1 KGHSH and CDR2 LQKENI. The CDR3 spans 16 residues. V was clipped by 0 bases and J by 5 bases, with 16 bases between them.

This clone was seen a handful of times. The V gene is TRBV3-1 (or the pseudogene TRBV3-2), the J gene TRBJ2-3; no reliable D call. The CDR3 runs to 17 residues. Germline CDR1 reads LGHDT; CDR2 reads YNNKEL (reference sequence). The V end was cut by 0 bases, the J end by 3 bases, with 16 bases between. The CDR3 is CASSQDFANTFTDTQYF. The CDR3, as DNA: TGTGCCAGCAGCCAAGATTTCGCAAACACCTTTACAGATACGCAGTATTTT.

The V gene is TRBV6-5, the J gene TRBJ2-2, with D perhaps TRBD2 (7 bases). The CDR3 is 14 amino acids. The V end lost 5 bases, the J end lost 5 bases, and 12 bases lay between the germline ends. Germline lookup yields CDR1 MNHEY and CDR2 SVGAGI. For the CDR3, the DNA is TGTGCCAGCAGTAGGGGGGGGAGGACCGGGGAGCTGTTTTTT. This codes for CASSRGGRTGELFF.

The genes are TRBV19 and TRBJ1-5; tentatively, D is TRBD1 (5 bases). Germline loops: CDR1 LNHDA, CDR2 SQIVND (reference sequence). Trimming stripped 7 bases from V and 8 bases from J, with 18 bases between. This CDR3 contains 14 residues. The CDR3 bases are TGTGCCAGTACCGGGGGTCGGTCGAGCGAGCCCCAGCATTTT. This sequence encodes CASTGGRSSEPQHF.

The V and J genes are TRBV5-1 and TRBJ2-7; TRBD2 aligns across 11 bases. CDR1 is SGHRS and CDR2 is YFSETQ in the germline V gene. The CDR3 extends over 14 amino acids. The ends lost 4 bases at V and 5 bases at J; junction bases unmatched: 5. The CDR3 DNA sequence: TGCGCCAGCAGCCAGGGGACTAGCGGTAACGAGCAGTACTTC. Amino acids: CASSQGTSGNEQYF.

This CDR3 is CAWRGTGGREQYF. The CDR3 DNA follows: TGTGCCTGGAGGGGGACAGGGGGCAGGGAGCAGTACTTC. V gene TRBV30 combines with J gene TRBJ2-7; 12 bases align to TRBD1. Germline V gene lookup returns CDR1 GTSNPN and CDR2 SVGIG (reference sequence). The CDR3 has 13 residues. V dropped 3 bases and J dropped 7; count of bases not matched to a gene: 4.

The V call is TRBV7-3, the J call TRBJ2-1; possible D gene TRBD2, 7 bases. V lost 1 base, J lost 5 bases, and 12 bases lay in between. Germline V lookup: CDR1 SGHTA, CDR2 FQGTGA. The CDR3 loop spans 15 amino acids. The CDR3 reads CASSLMGGGDNEQFF. In DNA, the CDR3 is TGTGCCAGCAGCTTAATGGGCGGGGGCGACAATGAGCAGTTCTTC. Supplemented by reference TRBV7-3 and TRBJ2-1, the full variable domain reads GAGVSQTPSNKVTEKGKYVELRCDPISGHTALYWYRQSLGQGPEFLIYFQGTGAADDSGLPNDRFFAVRPEGSVSTLKIQRTERGDSAVYLCASSLMGGGDNEQFFGPGTRLTVL.